The entry below gives a single TCR beta chain sequence along with its context. The primer mix had 60 Vbeta and 13 Jbeta primers. Produced via immunoSEQ multiplex PCR; TCRdb's table is partial and in-frame only. This table has 150,000 or so clones, around 78% appearing once. This record belongs to a study of cytomegalovirus exposure and HLA in healthy donors. Germline V CDR1 and CDR2: SGDLS, YYNGEE. The CDR3 sequence is 13 residues long. V was pared by 4 bases and J by 5 bases, with 4 bases of the junction left unmatched. This TCR was sampled from a woman aged 18-29 years in good health and CMV-seronegative. V usage is TRBV9 and J usage is TRBJ1-2, with 8 bases matching TRBD1. The sequenced sample was PBMCs. CDR3 protein: CASSRDRNYGYTF. The CDR3 DNA follows: TGTGCCAGCAGCAGGGACAGGAATTATGGCTACACCTTC.